This entry features one T cell receptor beta chain sequence. This sample is drawn from a study of blood T cell repertoires in COVID-19. Study-wide background: The origin of the acute and convalescent COVID-19 samples was the United States, Italy and Spain. T cells, B-cell-depleted T cells, or PBMCs provided the cDNA or gDNA that served as material.

The V gene end was trimmed by 1 base and the J gene end by 0 bases; junction bases not matched to a gene: 0. CDR3 length equals 14 residues. The germline V gene has CDR1 SGHAT and CDR2 FQNNGV. Data came from immunoSEQ multiplex PCR; TCRdb stores just in-frame clones and leaves some out. Of roughly 180,000 clones listed, 86% are singletons. The specimen was PBMCs or T cells enriched from blood (not recorded which). The receptor was derived from a woman under 40 who had recovered from COVID-19. The chain couples TRBV11-2 to TRBJ2-7; TRBD2 agrees at 7 bases. The CDR3 loop is CASSLGGSSYEQYF. CDR3 bases: TGTGCCAGCAGCTTAGGCGGGAGCTCCTACGAGCAGTACTTC.